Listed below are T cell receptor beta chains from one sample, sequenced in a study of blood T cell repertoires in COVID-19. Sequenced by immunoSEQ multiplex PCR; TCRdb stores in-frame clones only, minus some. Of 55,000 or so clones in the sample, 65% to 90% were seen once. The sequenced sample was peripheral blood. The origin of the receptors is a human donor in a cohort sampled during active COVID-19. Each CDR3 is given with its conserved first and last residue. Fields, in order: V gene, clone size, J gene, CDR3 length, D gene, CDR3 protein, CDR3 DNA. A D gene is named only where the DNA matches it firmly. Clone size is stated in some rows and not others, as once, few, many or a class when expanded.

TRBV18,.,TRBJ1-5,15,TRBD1,CASSPQGASNQPQHF,TGTGCCAGCTCACCGCAGGGGGCGAGCAATCAGCCCCAGCATTTT
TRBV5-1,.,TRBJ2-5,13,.,CASSLPQGETQYF,TGCGCCAGCAGCTTGCCCCAGGGAGAGACCCAGTACTTC
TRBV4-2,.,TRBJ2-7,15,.,CASSQGAGLNYEQYF,TGTGCCAGCAGCCAAGGGGCGGGGCTTAACTACGAGCAGTACTTC
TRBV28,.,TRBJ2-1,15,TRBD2,CASRDGTSGRGEQFF,TGTGCCAGCAGGGACGGGACTAGCGGGAGAGGTGAGCAGTTCTTC
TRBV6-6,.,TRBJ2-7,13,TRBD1,CASSPDRVTSWDF,TGTGCCAGCAGCCCGGACAGGGTCACCTCCTGGGACTTC
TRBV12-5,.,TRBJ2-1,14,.,CASGLFGAGYEQFF,TGTGCTAGTGGTTTGTTCGGAGCGGGTTATGAGCAGTTCTTC
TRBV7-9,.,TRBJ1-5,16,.,CASSYSRDRSNQPQHF,TGTGCCAGCAGTTACTCCCGAGACAGGAGCAATCAGCCCCAGCATTTT
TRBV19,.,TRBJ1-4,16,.,CASRFAGGGAGEKLFF,TGTGCCAGTCGTTTCGCCGGGGGGGGTGCCGGCGAAAAACTGTTTTTT
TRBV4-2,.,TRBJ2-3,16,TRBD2,CASSPKRRGGTDTQYF,TGTGCCAGCAGCCCAAAACGACGGGGGGGCACAGATACGCAGTATTTT
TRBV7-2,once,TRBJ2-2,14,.,CASSSASNTGELFF,TGTGCCAGCAGCTCCGCGTCAAACACCGGGGAGCTGTTTTTT
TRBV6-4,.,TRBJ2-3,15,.,CASSEGVGVTDTQYF,TGTGCCAGCAGTGAAGGAGTGGGAGTAACAGATACGCAGTATTTT
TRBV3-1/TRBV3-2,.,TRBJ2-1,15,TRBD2,CASSPRLAPNNEQFF,TGTGCCAGCAGCCCCCGACTAGCGCCCAACAATGAGCAGTTCTTC
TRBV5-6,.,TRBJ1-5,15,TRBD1,CASSLLGTGNQPQHF,TGTGCCAGCAGCTTGTTGGGGACAGGGAATCAGCCCCAGCATTTT
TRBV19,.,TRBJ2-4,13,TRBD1,CASRPGQKNIQYF,TGTGCCAGTAGACCGGGACAGAAAAACATTCAGTACTTC
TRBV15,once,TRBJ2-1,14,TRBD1,CATSRDRGSNEQFF,TGTGCCACCAGCAGAGACAGGGGGAGCAATGAGCAGTTCTTC
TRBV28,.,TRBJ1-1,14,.,CASSSGTANTEAFF,TGTGCCAGCAGCTCCGGGACTGCGAACACTGAAGCTTTCTTT
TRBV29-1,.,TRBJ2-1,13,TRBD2,CSVGVGTSVEQFF,TGCAGCGTTGGAGTCGGGACTAGCGTAGAGCAGTTCTTC
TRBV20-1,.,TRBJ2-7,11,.,CSAKGGSVQYF,TGCAGTGCCAAAGGAGGTTCTGTGCAGTACTTC
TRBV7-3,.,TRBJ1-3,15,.,CASSQTQGSGNTIYF,TGTGCCAGCAGCCAAACACAGGGCAGTGGAAACACCATATATTTT
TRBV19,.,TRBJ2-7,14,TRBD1,CASSAGQGPGEQYF,TGTGCCAGTAGTGCCGGACAGGGGCCAGGCGAGCAGTACTTC
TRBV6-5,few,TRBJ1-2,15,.,CASSAQGPGNYGYTF,TGTGCCAGCAGCGCCCAGGGGCCGGGGAACTATGGCTACACCTTC
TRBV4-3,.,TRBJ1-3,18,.,CASSQGSGAQAVGNTIYF,TGCGCCAGCAGCCAAGGTTCAGGGGCGCAAGCGGTTGGAAACACCATATATTTT
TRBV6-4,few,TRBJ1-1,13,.,CASSDTDRTEAFF,TGTGCCAGCAGTGACACGGACAGAACTGAAGCTTTCTTT
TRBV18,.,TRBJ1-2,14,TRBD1,CASSEGQGLDGYTF,TGTGCCAGCTCAGAGGGACAGGGGTTGGATGGCTACACCTTC
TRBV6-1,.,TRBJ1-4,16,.,CASSASSTATNEKLFF,TGTGCCAGCAGTGCCTCCTCGACAGCAACTAATGAAAAACTGTTTTTT
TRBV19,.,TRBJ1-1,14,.,CASSIEPVNTEAFF,TGTGCCAGTAGTATAGAGCCGGTGAACACTGAAGCTTTCTTT